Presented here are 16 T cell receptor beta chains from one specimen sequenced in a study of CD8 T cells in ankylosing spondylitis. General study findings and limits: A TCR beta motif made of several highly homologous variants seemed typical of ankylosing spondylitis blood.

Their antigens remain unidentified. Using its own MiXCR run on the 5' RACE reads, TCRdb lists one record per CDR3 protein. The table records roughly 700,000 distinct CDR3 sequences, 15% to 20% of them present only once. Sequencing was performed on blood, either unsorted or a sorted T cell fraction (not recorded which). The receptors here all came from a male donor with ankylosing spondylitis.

The CDR3 loop reads CASSPIAGVPYNEQFF. The CDR3, as DNA: TGTGCCAGCAGTCCCATTGCGGGAGTACCCTACAATGAGCAGTTCTTC. The chain combines TRBV6-4 with TRBJ2-1, with TRBD2 identical over 7 bases. V shed 5 bases and J 2 bases; nucleotides not matched to a gene: 9. Germline CDR1 and CDR2: MRHNA and SNTAGT. The CDR3 spans 16 residues.

As DNA, the CDR3 is TGCAGTGGGACTAGAGACACAGATACGCAGTATTTT. This codes for CSGTRDTDTQYF. The chain links TRBV20-1 to TRBJ2-3; TRBD2 agrees at 7 bases. The germline CDR1 and CDR2 sequences are DFQATT and SNEGSKA (reference sequence). The J segment lost 2 bases and the V segment lost 7 bases, leaving 3 bases of the junction unmatched. There are 12 residues in the CDR3.

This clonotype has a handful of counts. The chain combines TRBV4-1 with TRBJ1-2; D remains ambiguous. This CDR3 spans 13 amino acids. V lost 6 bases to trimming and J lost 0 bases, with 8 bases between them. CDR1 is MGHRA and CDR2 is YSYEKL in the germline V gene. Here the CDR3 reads CASRGETNYGYTF. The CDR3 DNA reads TGCGCCAGCAGAGGAGAAACTAACTATGGCTACACCTTC.

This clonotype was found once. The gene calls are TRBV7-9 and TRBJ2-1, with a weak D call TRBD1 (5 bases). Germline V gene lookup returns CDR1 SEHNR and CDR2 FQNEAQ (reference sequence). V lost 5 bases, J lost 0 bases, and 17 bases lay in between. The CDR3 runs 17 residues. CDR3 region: CASSPLTTESSYNEQFF. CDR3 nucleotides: TGTGCCAGCAGCCCCCTCACGACAGAAAGCTCCTACAATGAGCAGTTCTTC.

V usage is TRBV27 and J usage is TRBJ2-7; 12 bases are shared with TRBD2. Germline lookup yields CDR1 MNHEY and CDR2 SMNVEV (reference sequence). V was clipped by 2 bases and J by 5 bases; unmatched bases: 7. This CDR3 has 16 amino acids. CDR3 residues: CASSLLAGGPRNEQYF. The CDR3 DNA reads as TGTGCCAGCAGTTTACTAGCGGGGGGGCCCAGGAACGAGCAGTACTTC.

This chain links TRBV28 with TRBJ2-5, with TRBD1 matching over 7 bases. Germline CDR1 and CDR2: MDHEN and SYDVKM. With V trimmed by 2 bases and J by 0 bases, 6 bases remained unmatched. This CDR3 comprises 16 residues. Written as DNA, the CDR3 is TGTGCCAGCAGTTTAGGAACAGGGGTGTACCAAGAGACCCAGTACTTC. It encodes CASSLGTGVYQETQYF.

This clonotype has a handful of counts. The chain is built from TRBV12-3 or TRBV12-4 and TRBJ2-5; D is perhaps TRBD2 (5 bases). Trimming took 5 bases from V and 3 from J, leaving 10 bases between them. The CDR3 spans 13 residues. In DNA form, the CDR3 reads TGTGCCAGCAGTACCGGACTGGAAGAGACCCAGTACTTC. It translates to CASSTGLEETQYF.

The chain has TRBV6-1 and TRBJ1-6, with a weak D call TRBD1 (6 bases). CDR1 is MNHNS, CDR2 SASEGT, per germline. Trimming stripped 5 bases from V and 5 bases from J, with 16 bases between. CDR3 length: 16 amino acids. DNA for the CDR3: TGTGCCAGCAGTCTTACAGGGAGGCCCGATAATTCACCCCTCCACTTT. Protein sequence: CASSLTGRPDNSPLHF.

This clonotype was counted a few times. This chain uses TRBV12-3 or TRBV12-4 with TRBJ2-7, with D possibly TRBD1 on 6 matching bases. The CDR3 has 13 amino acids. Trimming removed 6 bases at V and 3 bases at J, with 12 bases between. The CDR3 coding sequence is TGTGCCAGCAGCAACCTACAGGGCTACGAGCAGTACTTC. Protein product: CASSNLQGYEQYF.

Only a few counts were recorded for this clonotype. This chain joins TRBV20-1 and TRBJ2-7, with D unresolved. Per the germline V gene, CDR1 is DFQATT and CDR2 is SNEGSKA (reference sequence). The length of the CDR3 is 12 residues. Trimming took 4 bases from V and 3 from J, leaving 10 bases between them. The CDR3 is CSAKADDYEQYF. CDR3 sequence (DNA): TGCAGTGCTAAGGCGGACGACTACGAGCAGTACTTC.

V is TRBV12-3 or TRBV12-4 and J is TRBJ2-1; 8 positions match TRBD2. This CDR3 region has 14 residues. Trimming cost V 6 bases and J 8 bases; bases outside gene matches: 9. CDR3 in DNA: TGTGCCAGCAGACGGGGGGGCCTGTCCGATGAGCAGTTCTTC. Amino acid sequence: CASRRGGLSDEQFF.

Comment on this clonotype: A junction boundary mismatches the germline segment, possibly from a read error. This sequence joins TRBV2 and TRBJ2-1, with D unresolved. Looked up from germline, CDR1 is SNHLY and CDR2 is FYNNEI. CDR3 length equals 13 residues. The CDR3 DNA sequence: TGTGTCAGCAGTCTTGAACTTTACAATGAGCAGTTCTTC. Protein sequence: CVSSLELYNEQFF.

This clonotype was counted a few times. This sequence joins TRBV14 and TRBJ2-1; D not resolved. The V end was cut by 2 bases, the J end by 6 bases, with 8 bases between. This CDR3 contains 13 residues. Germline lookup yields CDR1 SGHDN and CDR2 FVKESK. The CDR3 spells CASSQSFRNEQFF. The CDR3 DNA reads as TGTGCCAGCAGCCAATCCTTTCGCAATGAGCAGTTCTTC.

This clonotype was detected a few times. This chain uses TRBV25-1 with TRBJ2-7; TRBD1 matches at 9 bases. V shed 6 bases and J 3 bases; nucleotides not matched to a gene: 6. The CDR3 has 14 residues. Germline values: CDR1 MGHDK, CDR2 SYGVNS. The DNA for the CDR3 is TGTGCCAGCAGACAACAGGGGGCTGGCTACGAGCAGTACTTC. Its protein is CASRQQGAGYEQYF.

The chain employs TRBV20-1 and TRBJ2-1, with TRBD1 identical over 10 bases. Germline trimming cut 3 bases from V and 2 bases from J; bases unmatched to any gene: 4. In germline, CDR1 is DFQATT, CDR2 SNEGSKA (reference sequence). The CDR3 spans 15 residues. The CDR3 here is CSARRQGATYNEQFF. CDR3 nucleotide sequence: TGCAGTGCTAGGAGACAGGGGGCTACCTACAATGAGCAGTTCTTC.

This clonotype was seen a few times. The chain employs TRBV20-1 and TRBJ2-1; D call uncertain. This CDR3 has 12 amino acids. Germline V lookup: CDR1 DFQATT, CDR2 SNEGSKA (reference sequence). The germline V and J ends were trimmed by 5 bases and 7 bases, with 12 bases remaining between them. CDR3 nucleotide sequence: TGCAGTGCTGGGGTATGGCCGAATGAGCAGTTCTTC. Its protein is CSAGVWPNEQFF.